This T cell receptor (beta chain) was profiled in a study of blood T cell repertoires in COVID-19. Study in general: Acute and convalescent COVID-19 samples came from the United States, Italy and Spain. In each case, the material was cDNA or gDNA derived from T cells, B-cell-depleted T cells, or PBMCs.

Enrolled through a virtual design, the participants were between roughly 18 and 90 years of age and came from about two dozen US areas. Authors' processing steps: Using reference gene primer amplification, nucleated cell counts were estimated. Clones were read by immunoSEQ multiplex PCR, and TCRdb kept only the in-frame ones, dropping some. V, J and clone size derive from that table, while D and trimming were established from the DNA sequence. Of approximately 470,000 clones listed, roughly 87% are singletons. Germline assignment: CDR1 KGHDR and CDR2 SFDVKD. CDR3 length: 15 amino acids. V trimming: 0 bases; J trimming: 5 bases; junction bases outside the gene matches: 4.

This clonotype originated in a woman younger than 30 who had recovered from COVID-19. The gene calls are TRBV24-1 and TRBJ2-5; 8 nucleotides line up with TRBD1. Sequencing used PBMCs or T cells enriched from blood (not recorded which). DNA for the CDR3: TGTGCCACCAGTGATTTGAGACAGGGGTGGGAGACCCAGTACTTC. Amino acid sequence: CATSDLRQGWETQYF.